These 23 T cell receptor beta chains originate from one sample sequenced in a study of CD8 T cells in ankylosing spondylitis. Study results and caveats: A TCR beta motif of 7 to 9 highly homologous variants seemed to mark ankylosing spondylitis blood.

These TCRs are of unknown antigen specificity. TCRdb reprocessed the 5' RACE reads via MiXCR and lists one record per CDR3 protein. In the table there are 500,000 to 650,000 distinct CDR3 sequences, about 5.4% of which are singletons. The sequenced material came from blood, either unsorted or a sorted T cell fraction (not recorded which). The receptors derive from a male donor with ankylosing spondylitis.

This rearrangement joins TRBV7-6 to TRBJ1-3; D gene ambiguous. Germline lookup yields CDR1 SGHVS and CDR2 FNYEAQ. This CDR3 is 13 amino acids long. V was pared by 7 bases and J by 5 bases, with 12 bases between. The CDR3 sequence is CASTPQLRNTIYF. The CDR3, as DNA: TGTGCCAGCACCCCACAGCTTAGAAACACCATATATTTT.

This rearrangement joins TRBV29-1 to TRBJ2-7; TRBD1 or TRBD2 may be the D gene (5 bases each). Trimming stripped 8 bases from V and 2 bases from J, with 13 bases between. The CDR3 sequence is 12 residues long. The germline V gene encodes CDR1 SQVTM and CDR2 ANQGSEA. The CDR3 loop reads CSFSRDPYEQYF. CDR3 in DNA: TGCAGCTTCAGCCGGGACCCCTACGAGCAGTACTTC.

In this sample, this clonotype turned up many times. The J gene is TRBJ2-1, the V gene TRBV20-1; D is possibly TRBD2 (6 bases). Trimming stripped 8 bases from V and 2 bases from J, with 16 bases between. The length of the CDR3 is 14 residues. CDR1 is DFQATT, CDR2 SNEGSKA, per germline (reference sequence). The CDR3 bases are TGCAGTACTGATAGGCGGGACCCCTACAATGAGCAGTTCTTC. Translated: CSTDRRDPYNEQFF.

CDR3 amino acids: CSARGDQRGMGEQYF. The CDR3 DNA reads as TGCAGTGCTAGAGGCGACCAGAGAGGGATGGGCGAGCAGTACTTC. The rearrangement joins TRBV20-1 to TRBJ2-7, with D possibly being TRBD2 (5 bases). This CDR3 comprises 15 residues. Trimming left V 1 base short and J 6 bases short, with 19 bases between. In germline, CDR1 is DFQATT, CDR2 SNEGSKA (reference sequence).

The DNA for the CDR3 is TGCGCCAGCAGCTCCGGACCGGACAATCAGCCCCAGCATTTT. Translated: CASSSGPDNQPQHF. J is TRBJ1-5 and V is TRBV5-1; D not certain. This CDR3 is built from 14 residues. Germline loops: CDR1 SGHRS, CDR2 YFSETQ. Trimming left V 3 bases short and J 3 bases short, with 10 bases between.

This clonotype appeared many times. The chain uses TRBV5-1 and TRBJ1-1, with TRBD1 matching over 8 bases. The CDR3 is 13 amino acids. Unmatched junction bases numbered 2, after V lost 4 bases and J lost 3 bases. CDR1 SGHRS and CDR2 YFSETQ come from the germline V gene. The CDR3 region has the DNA TGCGCCAGCAGCGAGGACAGGGACACTGAAGCTTTCTTT. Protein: CASSEDRDTEAFF.

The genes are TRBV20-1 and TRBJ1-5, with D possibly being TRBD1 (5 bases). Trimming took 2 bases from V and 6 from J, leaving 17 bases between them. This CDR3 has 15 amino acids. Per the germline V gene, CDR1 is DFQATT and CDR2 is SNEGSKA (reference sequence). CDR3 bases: TGCAGTGCTAGAAGGACCAGGGAATCGACTCAGCCCCAGCATTTT. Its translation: CSARRTRESTQPQHF.

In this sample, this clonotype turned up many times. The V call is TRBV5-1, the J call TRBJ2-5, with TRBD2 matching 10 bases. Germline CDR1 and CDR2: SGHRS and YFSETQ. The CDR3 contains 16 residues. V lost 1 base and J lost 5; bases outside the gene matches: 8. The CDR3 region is CASSLNGLAGAETQYF. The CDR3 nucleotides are TGCGCCAGCAGCTTGAATGGGCTAGCGGGAGCTGAGACCCAGTACTTC.

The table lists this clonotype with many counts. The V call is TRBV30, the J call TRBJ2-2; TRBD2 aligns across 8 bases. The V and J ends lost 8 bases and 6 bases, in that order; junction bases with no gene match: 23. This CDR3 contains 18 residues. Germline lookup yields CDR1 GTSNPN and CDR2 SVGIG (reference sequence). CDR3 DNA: TGTGCCCGCTCCTCGGGACTAGTTTCCTCATTATGGTCCGGGGAGCTGTTTTTT. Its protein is CARSSGLVSSLWSGELFF.

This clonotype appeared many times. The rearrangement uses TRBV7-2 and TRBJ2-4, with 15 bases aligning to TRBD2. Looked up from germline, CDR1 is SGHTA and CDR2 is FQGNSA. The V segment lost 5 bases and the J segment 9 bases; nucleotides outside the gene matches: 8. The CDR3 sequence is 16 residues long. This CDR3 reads CASSQGLAGGPSIQYF. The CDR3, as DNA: TGTGCCAGCAGCCAAGGACTAGCGGGGGGGCCTAGCATTCAGTACTTC.

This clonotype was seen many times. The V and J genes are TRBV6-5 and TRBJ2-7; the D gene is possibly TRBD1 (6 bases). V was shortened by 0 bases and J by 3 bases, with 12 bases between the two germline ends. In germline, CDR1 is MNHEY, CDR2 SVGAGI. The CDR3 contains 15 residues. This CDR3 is CASSYSGRGYYEQYF. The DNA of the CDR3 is TGTGCCAGCAGTTACTCGGGCAGGGGATACTACGAGCAGTACTTC.

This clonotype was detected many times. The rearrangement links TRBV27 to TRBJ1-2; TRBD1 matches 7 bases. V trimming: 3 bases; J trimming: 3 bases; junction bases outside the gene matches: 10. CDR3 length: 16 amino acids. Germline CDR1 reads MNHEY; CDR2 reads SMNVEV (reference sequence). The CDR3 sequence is CASSFEWAGGHYGYTF. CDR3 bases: TGTGCCAGCAGTTTTGAGTGGGCAGGGGGACACTATGGCTACACCTTC.

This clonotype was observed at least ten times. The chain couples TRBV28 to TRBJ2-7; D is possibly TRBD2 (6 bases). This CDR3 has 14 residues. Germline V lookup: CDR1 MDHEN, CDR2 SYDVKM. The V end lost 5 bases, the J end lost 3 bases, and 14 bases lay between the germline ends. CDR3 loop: CASSLTQRVYEQYF. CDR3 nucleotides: TGTGCCAGCAGTCTAACTCAGCGGGTCTACGAGCAGTACTTC. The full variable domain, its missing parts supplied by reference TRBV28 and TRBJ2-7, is DVKVTQSSRYLVKRTGEKVFLECVQDMDHENMFWYRQDPGLGLRLIYFSYDVKMKEKGDIPEGYSVSREKKERFSLILESASTNQTSMYLCASSLTQRVYEQYFGPGTRLTVT.

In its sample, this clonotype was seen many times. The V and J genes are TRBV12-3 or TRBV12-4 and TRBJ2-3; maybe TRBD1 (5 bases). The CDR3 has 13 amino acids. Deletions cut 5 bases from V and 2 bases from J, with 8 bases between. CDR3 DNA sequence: TGTGCCAGCAGTAGACAGACCACAGATACGCAGTATTTT. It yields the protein CASSRQTTDTQYF.

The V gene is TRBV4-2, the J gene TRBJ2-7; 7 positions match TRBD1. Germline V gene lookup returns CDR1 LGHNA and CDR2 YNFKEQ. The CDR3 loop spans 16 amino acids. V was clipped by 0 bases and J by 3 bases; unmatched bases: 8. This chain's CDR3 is CASSQEWRQGGYEQYF. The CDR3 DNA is TGTGCCAGCAGCCAAGAATGGAGACAGGGTGGCTACGAGCAGTACTTC.

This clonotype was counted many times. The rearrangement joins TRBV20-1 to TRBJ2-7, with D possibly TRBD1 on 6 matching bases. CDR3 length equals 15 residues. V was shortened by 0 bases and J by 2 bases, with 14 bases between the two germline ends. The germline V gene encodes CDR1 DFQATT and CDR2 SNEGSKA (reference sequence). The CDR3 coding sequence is TGCAGTGCTAGAGATTTGCAGGGGAAAGCCTACGAGCAGTACTTC. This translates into CSARDLQGKAYEQYF.

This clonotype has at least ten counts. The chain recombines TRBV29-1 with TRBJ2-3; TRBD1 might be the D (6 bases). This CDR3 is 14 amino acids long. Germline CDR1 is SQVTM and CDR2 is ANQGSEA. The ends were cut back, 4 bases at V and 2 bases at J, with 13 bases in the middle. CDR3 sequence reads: CSVAPGQFTDTQYF. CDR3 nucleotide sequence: TGCAGCGTTGCCCCGGGACAATTCACAGATACGCAGTATTTT.

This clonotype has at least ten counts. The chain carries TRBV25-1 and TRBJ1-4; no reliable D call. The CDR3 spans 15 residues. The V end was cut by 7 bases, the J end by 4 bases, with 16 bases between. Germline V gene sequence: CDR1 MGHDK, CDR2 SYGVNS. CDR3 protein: CASTSMDGYNEKLFF. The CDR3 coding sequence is TGTGCCAGCACTTCGATGGACGGCTATAATGAAAAACTGTTTTTT.

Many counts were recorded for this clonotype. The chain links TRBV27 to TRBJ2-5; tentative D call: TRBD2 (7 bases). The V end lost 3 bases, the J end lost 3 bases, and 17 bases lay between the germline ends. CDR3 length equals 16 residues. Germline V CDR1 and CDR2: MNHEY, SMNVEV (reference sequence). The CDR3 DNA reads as TGTGCCAGCAGTTTCCTTCTAGGCGGGGGCAAAGAGACCCAGTACTTC. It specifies CASSFLLGGGKETQYF.

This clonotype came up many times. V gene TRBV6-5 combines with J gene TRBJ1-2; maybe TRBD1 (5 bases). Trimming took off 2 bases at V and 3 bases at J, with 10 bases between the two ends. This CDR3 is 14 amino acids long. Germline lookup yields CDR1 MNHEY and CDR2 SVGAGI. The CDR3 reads CASSYAGTDYGYTF. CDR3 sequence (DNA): TGTGCCAGCAGTTACGCAGGGACGGACTATGGCTACACCTTC.

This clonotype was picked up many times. The CDR3 DNA reads as TGTGCCAGCAGTTTTCCCCCCTCACCCCTCCACTTT. Encoded protein: CASSFPPSPLHF. The genes are TRBV28 and TRBJ1-6, with D uncertain. From germline, CDR1 is MDHEN and CDR2 SYDVKM. The CDR3 totals 12 residues. Trimming pared 3 bases from V and 10 bases from J, leaving 7 bases between.

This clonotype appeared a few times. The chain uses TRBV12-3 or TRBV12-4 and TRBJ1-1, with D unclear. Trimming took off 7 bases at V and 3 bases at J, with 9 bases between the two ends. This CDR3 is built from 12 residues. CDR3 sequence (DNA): TGTGCCAGCACCCTAGGGTACACTGAAGCTTTCTTT. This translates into CASTLGYTEAFF.

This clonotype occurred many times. Here the CDR3 DNA reads TGTGCCAGCACCAATCGGGGACAGGCCTTCCTACTCTTGAACACTGAAGCTTTCTTT. It codes for CASTNRGQAFLLLNTEAFF. The V call is TRBV28, the J call TRBJ1-1; TRBD1 matches 8 bases. Germline trimming cut 7 bases from V and 0 bases from J; bases unmatched to any gene: 19. CDR3 length equals 19 residues. Germline V gives CDR1 MDHEN, CDR2 SYDVKM.